These 11 T cell receptor beta chains were sequenced from one sample in a study of T cell responses to AZD1222 COVID-19 vaccine. Using immunoSEQ multiplex PCR, the repertoire was profiled, and TCRdb retains in-frame clones only, with some absent. This sample carries around 99,000 clones, 91% of them seen once, and the ten largest clones take 6% to 8%. The material was peripheral blood, obtained on day 0 of AZD1222 vaccination. The source is an adult in good health.

V gene TRBV7-8 combines with J gene TRBJ2-2, with D possibly being TRBD2 (6 bases). The CDR3 runs 14 residues. V dropped 11 bases and J dropped 1 base, with 14 bases sitting between them. Germline V gene lookup returns CDR1 SGHVS and CDR2 FQNEAQ. DNA for the CDR3: TGTGCCTTAGGCGAGCGGGTGAACACCGGGGAGCTGTTTTTT. It specifies CALGERVNTGELFF. Based on the CDR3 plus reference TRBV7-8 and TRBJ2-2, the full variable domain is GAGVSQSPRYKVAKRGQDVALRCDPISGHVSLFWYQQALGQGPEFLTYFQNEAQLDKSGLPSDRFFAERPEGSVSTLKIQRTQQEDSAVYLCALGERVNTGELFFGEGSRLTVL.

The chain carries TRBV19 and TRBJ1-5, with a possible D match to TRBD1 (6 bases). Germline V gene sequence: CDR1 LNHDA, CDR2 SQIVND (reference sequence). The germline V and J ends were trimmed by 3 bases and 9 bases, with 12 bases remaining between them. This CDR3 comprises 13 residues. CDR3 loop: CASSMPGVRPQHF. The CDR3, as DNA: TGTGCCAGTAGTATGCCAGGGGTACGGCCCCAGCATTTT.

This clone was seen a single time. This sequence joins TRBV6-6 and TRBJ1-4; D unresolved. Germline V gene lookup returns CDR1 MNHNY and CDR2 SVGAGI (reference sequence). V was clipped by 8 bases and J by 7 bases, with 20 bases between them. The CDR3 is 15 amino acids. This chain's CDR3 is CASSGARTSGEKLFF. The CDR3 DNA reads as TGTGCCAGCTCTGGCGCGAGGACCTCTGGTGAAAAACTGTTTTTT.

The chain combines TRBV7-3 with TRBJ2-3, with D tentatively TRBD2 (6 bases). The V gene's germline CDR1 is SGHTA and CDR2 FQGTGA. The CDR3 consists of 15 residues. V was pared by 5 bases and J by 6 bases, with 18 bases between. The CDR3 DNA is TGTGCCAGCAGCCTAGACGGGGGACCTGGGGATACGCAGTATTTT. Its protein product is CASSLDGGPGDTQYF.

In DNA, the CDR3 is TGTGCCAGCAGTGATGGTCCCAAAAACATTCAGTACTTC. Protein product: CASSDGPKNIQYF. V is TRBV2 and J is TRBJ2-4; no firm D call. The CDR3 is made up of 13 amino acids. V lost 3 bases and J 2 bases, leaving 5 bases between the germline ends. Germline lookup yields CDR1 SNHLY and CDR2 FYNNEI.

The V and J genes are TRBV7-9 and TRBJ2-2; 8 nucleotides agree with TRBD1. The V gene's germline CDR1 is SEHNR and CDR2 FQNEAQ (reference sequence). Trimming at V came to 6 bases and at J to 8 bases, leaving 17 bases not matched to a gene. This CDR3 has 17 amino acids. For the CDR3, the DNA is TGTGCCAGCAGTTGGAAACCCGACAGGGGCTCCGATGGGGAGCTGTTTTTT. Translating it yields CASSWKPDRGSDGELFF.

The genes are TRBV18 and TRBJ1-4, with no clear D. Trimming removed 3 bases from V and 3 bases from J, with 11 bases in between. This CDR3 spans 15 amino acids. Germline V gene lookup returns CDR1 KGHSH and CDR2 LQKENI. This chain's CDR3 is CASSPRRGANEKLFF. The CDR3 DNA sequence: TGTGCCAGCTCACCGCGGCGCGGGGCTAATGAAAAACTGTTTTTT.

The V call is TRBV19, the J call TRBJ1-1, with D unclear. V dropped 3 bases and J dropped 3 bases, with 14 bases sitting between them. CDR3 length: 15 residues. Germline-derived CDR1 and CDR2 are LNHDA and SQIVND (reference sequence). CDR3 DNA: TGTGCCAGTAGTATGGGTCGAAATGAGGACACTGAAGCTTTCTTT. Protein: CASSMGRNEDTEAFF.

The chain carries TRBV5-4 and TRBJ2-7; 7 positions agree with TRBD2. The CDR3 runs 12 residues. V was clipped by 3 bases and J by 7 bases; unmatched bases: 4. The germline gives CDR1 SGHNT, CDR2 YYREEE (reference sequence). CDR3 loop: CASSSGTIEQYF. The CDR3 region has the DNA TGTGCCAGCAGCTCCGGGACTATTGAGCAGTACTTC.

The chain joins TRBV9 to TRBJ1-4; a weak D match, TRBD1 (5 bases). Looked up from germline, CDR1 is SGDLS and CDR2 is YYNGEE. With 3 bases removed from V and 0 bases from J, the gap between germline ends came to 9 bases. The CDR3 extends over 15 amino acids. The CDR3 loop is CASSALGATNEKLFF. The DNA for the CDR3 is TGTGCCAGCAGCGCCCTAGGGGCAACTAATGAAAAACTGTTTTTT. Together with reference TRBV9 and TRBJ1-4, the CDR3 gives the full variable domain: DSGVTQTPKHLITATGQRVTLRCSPRSGDLSVYWYQQSLDQGLQFLIQYYNGEERAKGNILERFSAQQFPDLHSELNLSSLELGDSALYFCASSALGATNEKLFFGSGTQLSVL.

The V and J genes are TRBV30 and TRBJ2-5; no clear D. Germline-derived CDR1 and CDR2 are GTSNPN and SVGIG (reference sequence). This CDR3 spans 11 amino acids. Trimming removed 4 bases from V and 7 bases from J, with 10 bases in between. CDR3 sequence reads: CAWIRMGTQYF. The CDR3, as DNA: TGTGCCTGGATTAGGATGGGGACCCAGTACTTC.